Listed below are T cell receptor beta chains from one sample, sequenced in a study of cytomegalovirus exposure and HLA in healthy donors. Sequenced by immunoSEQ multiplex PCR; TCRdb stores in-frame clones only, minus some. The sample has about 200,000 clones, around 78% seen once; the top ten hold around 5.6%. Specimen: PBMCs. These receptors came from a woman aged 18 to 35 in good health and CMV-seronegative. CDR3s include the opening cysteine and the closing phenylalanine or tryptophan.

v_gene	j_gene	CDR3aa
TRBV6-1	TRBJ1-4	CAPLGPTGEKLFF
TRBV5-1	TRBJ2-6	CASSLDSDSGANVLTF
TRBV2	TRBJ2-1	CASKGLLNEQFF
TRBV28	TRBJ2-7	CASSLPLYEQYF
TRBV19	TRBJ1-1	CASRLAGEAFF
TRBV19	TRBJ1-5	CASSIRDYSNQPQHF
TRBV5-8	TRBJ2-7	CASSQSRYEQYF
TRBV27	TRBJ2-2	CASSAQGFGTGELFF
TRBV6-5	TRBJ1-3	CASSYSYRDSGNTIYF
TRBV29-1	TRBJ2-1	CSVVMGQGWNEQFF
TRBV6-6	TRBJ2-7	CASSYSSDGYEQYF
TRBV27	TRBJ1-4	CASSPTGGEKLFF
TRBV28	TRBJ1-5	CASSLVRGQPQHF
TRBV4-2	TRBJ1-4	CASSQPRTGGSEKLFF
TRBV30	TRBJ2-5	CAWSTGLPQETQYF
TRBV7-6	TRBJ2-6	CASSSVRRGSGANVLTF
TRBV10-3	TRBJ1-1	CAISEGRVNTEAFF
TRBV19	TRBJ1-5	CASNKGLEGYSNQPQHF
TRBV9	TRBJ2-1	CASSVATSGSYNEQFF
TRBV27	TRBJ2-1	CASGLRDTYNEQFF
TRBV27	TRBJ2-7	CASSRGGTVSYEQYF
TRBV19	TRBJ1-2	CASSIAFSGRVYGYTF
TRBV7-2	TRBJ2-7	CASSLAGGAATYEQYF
TRBV5-1	TRBJ2-2	CASSRGTANTGELFF
TRBV5-4	TRBJ2-3	CASSSLPEGERRYF
TRBV5-1	TRBJ2-7	CASSIQGTGYYEQYF
TRBV4-2	TRBJ1-5	CASSQVQGGFGNQPQHF
TRBV6-5	TRBJ2-3	CASSYRDTDTQYF
TRBV9	TRBJ2-2	CASSVAGQGIGELFF
TRBV7-2	TRBJ1-5	CASSLGRDQPQHF
TRBV19	TRBJ1-2	CASSIGGQAYGYTF
TRBV30	TRBJ2-5	CAWGGTGETQYF
TRBV25-1	TRBJ1-1	CASTGGTGYGGTEAFF
TRBV2	TRBJ1-1	CASSEGNTEAFF
TRBV2	TRBJ1-5	CASSERLINQPQHF
TRBV18	TRBJ1-5	CASSPSGEGWNQPQHF
TRBV29-1	TRBJ1-1	CSVDAGRVTEAFF
TRBV18	TRBJ1-4	CASSPMDGTQKLFF
TRBV7-3	TRBJ2-7	CASSFGAAGGYEQYF
TRBV7-6	TRBJ2-1	CASSLRATSSYNEQFF
TRBV27	TRBJ1-1	CASSFGGGTEAFF
TRBV7-8	TRBJ2-1	CASSLPPPHRSLYNEQFF
TRBV30	TRBJ1-5	CAWSVQGGHQPQHF
TRBV6-1	TRBJ1-5	CASSEGDQPQHF